What follows describes a single T cell receptor beta chain. This record belongs to a study of blood T cell repertoires in COVID-19. About the study: Sites in the United States, Italy and Spain provided acute and convalescent COVID-19 samples. PBMCs, B-cell-depleted T cells, or T cells were the source of the cDNA or gDNA that made up the material.

Living in about two dozen US areas, the participants were between 18 and 89 years of age. Donors were grouped by their self-reported clinical history. Generated by immunoSEQ multiplex PCR, the TCRdb table keeps only in-frame clones and is missing some. The sample contains about 160,000 clones, under 90% of which appear only once. The CDR3 loop spans 17 amino acids. Germline V gene lookup returns CDR1 SNHLY and CDR2 FYNNEI. V was clipped by 2 bases and J by 6 bases; unmatched bases: 14. This TCR was recovered from a woman in her forties or fifties who had recovered from COVID-19. V and J are TRBV2 and TRBJ2-3; 7 bases align to TRBD1. The sequenced sample was PBMCs or T cells enriched from blood (not recorded which). CDR3 amino acids: CASSERGQEVYLDTQYF. The CDR3, as DNA: TGTGCCAGCAGTGAAAGGGGGCAGGAGGTTTATTTGGATACGCAGTATTTT.